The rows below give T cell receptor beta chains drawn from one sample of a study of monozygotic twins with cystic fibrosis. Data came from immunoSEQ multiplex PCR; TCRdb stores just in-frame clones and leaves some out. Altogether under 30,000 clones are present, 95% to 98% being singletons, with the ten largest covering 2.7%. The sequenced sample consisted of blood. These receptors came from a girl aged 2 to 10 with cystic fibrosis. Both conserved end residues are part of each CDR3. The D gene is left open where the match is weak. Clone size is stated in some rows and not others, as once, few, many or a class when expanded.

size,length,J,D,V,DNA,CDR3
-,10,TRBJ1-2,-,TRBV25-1,TGTGCCAGCAGTGCGAATGGCTACACCTTC,CASSANGYTF
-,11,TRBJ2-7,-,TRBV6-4,TGTGCCAGCAGTGACCCCCCGGGGCAGTACTTC,CASSDPPGQYF
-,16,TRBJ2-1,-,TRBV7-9,TGTGCCAGCAGCTCTCCCCGGGACCAGGGGTCCAATGAGCAGTTCTTC,CASSSPRDQGSNEQFF
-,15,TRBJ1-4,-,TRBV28,TGTGCCAGCACCAATACCGCGGGGAAGGAAGAAAAACTGTTTTTT,CASTNTAGKEEKLFF
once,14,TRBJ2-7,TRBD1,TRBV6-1,TGTGCCAGCACGGCAGGGGGCTTTAATTACGAGCAGTACTTC,CASTAGGFNYEQYF
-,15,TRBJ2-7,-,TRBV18,TGTGCCAGCTCACCACCCCTAGGGCCGAGGGGCGAGCAGTACTTC,CASSPPLGPRGEQYF
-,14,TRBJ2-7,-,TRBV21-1,TGTGCCAGCAGCAGACCGGGACAGGGCGACGAGCAGTACTTC,CASSRPGQGDEQYF
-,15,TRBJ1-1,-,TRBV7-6,TGTGCCAGCAGCTCCCACCCCAGCGGAGGGACTGAAGCTTTCTTT,CASSSHPSGGTEAFF
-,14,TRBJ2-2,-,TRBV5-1,TGCGCCAGCAGCCCCCGGGTGAATGACGGGGAGCTGTTTTTT,CASSPRVNDGELFF
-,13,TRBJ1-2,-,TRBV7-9,TGTGCCAGCAGCTATCTGCTTGACTATGGCTACACCTTC,CASSYLLDYGYTF
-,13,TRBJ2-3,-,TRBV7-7,TGTGCTAGCAGCTTAGAAGAGGCAGATACGCAGTATTTT,CASSLEEADTQYF
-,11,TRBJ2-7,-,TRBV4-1,TGCGCCAGCAGTAAGAATTACGAGCAGTACTTC,CASSKNYEQYF
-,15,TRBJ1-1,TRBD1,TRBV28,TGTGCCAGCAGTTATCGGACAGGGCGGAACACTGAAGCTTTCTTT,CASSYRTGRNTEAFF
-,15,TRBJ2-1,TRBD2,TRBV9,TGTGCCAGCAGCGTAGCACTAGCGGGATACAATGAGCAGTTCTTC,CASSVALAGYNEQFF
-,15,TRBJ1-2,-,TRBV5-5,TGTGCCAGCAGCTTGGTTGCAGGGGTGGTCTATGGCTACACCTTC,CASSLVAGVVYGYTF
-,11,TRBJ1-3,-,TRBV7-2,TGTGCCAGCACCCTAACAGGTTTACCTTATTTT,CASTLTGLPYF
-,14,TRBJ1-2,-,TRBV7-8,TGTGCCAGCAGCCTACTGAGGGCTGACTATGGCTACACCTTC,CASSLLRADYGYTF
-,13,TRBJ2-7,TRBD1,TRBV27,TGTGCCAGCAGGAGACAGGGGGCGTCCGAGCAGTACTTC,CASRRQGASEQYF
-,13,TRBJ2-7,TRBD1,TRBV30,TGTGCCTGGAGGACAGGGTACTCCTACGAGCAGTACTTC,CAWRTGYSYEQYF
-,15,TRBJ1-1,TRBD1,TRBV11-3,TGTGCCAGCAGTCGCGCCTACAGGGGGAACACTGAAGCTTTCTTT,CASSRAYRGNTEAFF
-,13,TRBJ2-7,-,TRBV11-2,TGTGCCAGCAGCTTCAGCGAAATCTACGAGCAGTACTTC,CASSFSEIYEQYF
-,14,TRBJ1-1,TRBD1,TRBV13,TGTGCCGGAGCTGCCAGGGGGCGCCCCACTGAAGCTTTCTTT,CAGAARGRPTEAFF
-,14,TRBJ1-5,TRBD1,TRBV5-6,TGTGCCAGCAGCCTCGGACAGGGGGATCAGCCCCAGCATTTT,CASSLGQGDQPQHF
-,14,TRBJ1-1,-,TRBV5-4,TGTGCCAGCAGCTTGGAAAGTGGGGCTTCCGAAGCTTTCTTT,CASSLESGASEAFF
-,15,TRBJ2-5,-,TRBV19,TGTGCCAGTAGTACTGGAACAGGCTTTCGGGAGACCCAGTACTTC,CASSTGTGFRETQYF
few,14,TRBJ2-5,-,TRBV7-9,TGTGCCAGCACCGAGCCTAGGGAGCGAGAGACCCAGTACTTC,CASTEPRERETQYF
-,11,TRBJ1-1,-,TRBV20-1,TGCAGTGCCCCGTCCAACTACGAAGCTTTCTTT,CSAPSNYEAFF
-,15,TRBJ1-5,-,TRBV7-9,TGTGCCAGCAGCCCTTTGGGGGGGGGCGGTCAGCCCCAGCATTTT,CASSPLGGGGQPQHF
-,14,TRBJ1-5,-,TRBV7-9,TGTGCCAGCAGCTTAGTCGGTGACGTTGAGCCCCAGCATTTT,CASSLVGDVEPQHF
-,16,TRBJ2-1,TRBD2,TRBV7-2,TGTGCCAGCAGCTTAGGGGGGGGATTCCTCTACAATGAGCAGTTCTTC,CASSLGGGFLYNEQFF
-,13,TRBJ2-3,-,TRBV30,TGTGCCTGGAGTGTCAGAGGGTCAGATACGCAGTATTTT,CAWSVRGSDTQYF
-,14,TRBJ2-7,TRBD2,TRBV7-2,TGTGCCAGCAGCCAACTAGCGGGAGCAATCGAGCAGTACTTC,CASSQLAGAIEQYF
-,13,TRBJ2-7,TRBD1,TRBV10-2,TGCGCCAGCGTGGGACAGACAACCTACGAGCAGTACTTC,CASVGQTTYEQYF
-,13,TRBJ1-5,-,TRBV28,TGTGCCAGCAGTTGGGACCCAAATCAGCCCCAGCATTTT,CASSWDPNQPQHF
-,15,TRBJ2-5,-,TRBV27,TGTGCCAGCAGTTTATATGGCGGCGTCTGGGAGACCCAGTACTTC,CASSLYGGVWETQYF
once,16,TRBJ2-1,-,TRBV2,TGTGCCAGCAGTGAATTTATAGGGAGCTTTGGGAATGAGCAGTTCTTC,CASSEFIGSFGNEQFF
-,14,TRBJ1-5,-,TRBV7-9,TGTGCCAGCAGCTCAAGACAGGACAATCAGCCCCAGCATTTT,CASSSRQDNQPQHF
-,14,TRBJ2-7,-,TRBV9,TGTGCCAGCAGCGTAGAACAGATGTCCTACGAGCAGTACTTC,CASSVEQMSYEQYF
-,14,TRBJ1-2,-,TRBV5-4,TGTGCCAGCAGCTCCCCGGAGTCTACGCGGGGCTACACCTTC,CASSSPESTRGYTF
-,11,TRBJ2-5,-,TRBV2,TGTGCCAGCAGTGAGGGAGAGACCCAGTACTTC,CASSEGETQYF
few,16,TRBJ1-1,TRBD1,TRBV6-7,TGTGCCAGCAAGAGCCGGGACAGGGAAGATAACACTGAAGCTTTCTTT,CASKSRDREDNTEAFF
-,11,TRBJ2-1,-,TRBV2,TGTGCCAGCAGTGCTAGCAATGAGCAGTTCTTC,CASSASNEQFF
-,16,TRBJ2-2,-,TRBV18,TGTGCCAGCTCACCGGACACTAAGAGGAACACCGGGGAGCTGTTTTTT,CASSPDTKRNTGELFF
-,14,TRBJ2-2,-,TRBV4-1,TGCGCCAGCAGCGCACGCTTGCCCACCGGGGAGCTGTTTTTT,CASSARLPTGELFF
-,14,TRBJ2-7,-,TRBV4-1,TGCGCCAGCAGCGGGGGGAGCCGTCCCTACGAGCAGTACTTC,CASSGGSRPYEQYF
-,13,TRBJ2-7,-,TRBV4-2,TGTGCCAGCAGCCAACCTCGGGGTTACGAGCAGTACTTC,CASSQPRGYEQYF
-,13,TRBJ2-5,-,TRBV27,TGTGCCAGCAGTCCGACGGGGCTTAGGACCCAGTACTTC,CASSPTGLRTQYF
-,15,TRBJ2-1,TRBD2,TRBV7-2,TGTGCCAGCAGCATGACTAGCGGCCATTACAATGAGCAGTTCTTC,CASSMTSGHYNEQFF
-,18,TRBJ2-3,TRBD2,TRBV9,TGTGCCAGCAGCGTAGGAGCCCCAGCGGGAGGCCCCACAGATACGCAGTATTTT,CASSVGAPAGGPTDTQYF
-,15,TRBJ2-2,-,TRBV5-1,TGCGCCAGCAGCTTGGCCCCAGGGAACACCGGGGAGCTGTTTTTT,CASSLAPGNTGELFF
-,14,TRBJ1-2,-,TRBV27,TGTGCCAGCAGATATACAGGGACTCGAGCTGGCTACACCTTC,CASRYTGTRAGYTF
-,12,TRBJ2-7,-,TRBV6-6,TGTGCCACCCGCCCGGCCGCCTACGAGCAGTACTTC,CATRPAAYEQYF
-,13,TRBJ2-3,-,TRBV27,TGTGCCAGCACCGGCTTTAATGGGGATACGCAGTATTTT,CASTGFNGDTQYF
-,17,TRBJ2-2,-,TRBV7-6,TGTGCCAGCAGCCCCATCTGGGACTTCTCGGGGAGAGGCGAGCTGTTTTTT,CASSPIWDFSGRGELFF
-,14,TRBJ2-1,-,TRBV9,TGTGCCAGCAGCCCGCGTACTACGACCAATGAGCAGTTCTTC,CASSPRTTTNEQFF
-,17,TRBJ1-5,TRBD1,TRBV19,TGTGCCAGTAGTATAGGACAGGGGGCCATAAGCAATCAGCCCCAGCATTTT,CASSIGQGAISNQPQHF
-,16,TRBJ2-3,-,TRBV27,TGTGCCAGCAGTTTTTTGGGGCTAGCCCGCACAGATACGCAGTATTTT,CASSFLGLARTDTQYF
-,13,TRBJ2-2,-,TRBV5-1,TGCGCCAGCAGCTTGGACGGTACCGGGGAGCTGTTTTTT,CASSLDGTGELFF
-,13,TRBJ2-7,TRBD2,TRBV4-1,TGCGCCAGCAGCCCTAGGGGAGGGTACGAGCAGTACTTC,CASSPRGGYEQYF